This T cell receptor beta chain was recovered during a study of cytomegalovirus exposure and HLA in healthy donors. Whole-study results and caveats: A likely sequencing artifact accounted for one observed cluster of highly shared sequence variants. A later analysis reportedly found fewer N-insertions in an Asian-associated ancestry cluster than the roughly 730-donor mean. TCR beta V- and J-gene trimming was later associated with a missense DCLRE1C variant.

As concerns this clone: No antigen is known for it.

Trimming shortened V by 3 bases and J by 0 bases, and 12 bases separated the two germline ends. This CDR3 is built from 14 residues. CDR1 SQVTM and CDR2 ANQGSEA come from the germline V gene. This PCR relied on a set of 60 Vbeta primers and 13 Jbeta primers. The data were produced by immunoSEQ multiplex PCR, yet TCRdb's version contains in-frame clones alone and is incomplete. The sample shows around 180,000 clones, about four fifths of them seen only once. The receptor comes from a girl between 5 and 17 years old in good health and CMV-seropositive. The chain has TRBV29-1 and TRBJ2-7, with a possible D match to TRBD1 (6 bases). Input material: PBMCs. CDR3 residues: CSVETGPSSYEQYF. The CDR3 DNA reads TGCAGCGTTGAGACAGGTCCCTCCTCCTACGAGCAGTACTTC.